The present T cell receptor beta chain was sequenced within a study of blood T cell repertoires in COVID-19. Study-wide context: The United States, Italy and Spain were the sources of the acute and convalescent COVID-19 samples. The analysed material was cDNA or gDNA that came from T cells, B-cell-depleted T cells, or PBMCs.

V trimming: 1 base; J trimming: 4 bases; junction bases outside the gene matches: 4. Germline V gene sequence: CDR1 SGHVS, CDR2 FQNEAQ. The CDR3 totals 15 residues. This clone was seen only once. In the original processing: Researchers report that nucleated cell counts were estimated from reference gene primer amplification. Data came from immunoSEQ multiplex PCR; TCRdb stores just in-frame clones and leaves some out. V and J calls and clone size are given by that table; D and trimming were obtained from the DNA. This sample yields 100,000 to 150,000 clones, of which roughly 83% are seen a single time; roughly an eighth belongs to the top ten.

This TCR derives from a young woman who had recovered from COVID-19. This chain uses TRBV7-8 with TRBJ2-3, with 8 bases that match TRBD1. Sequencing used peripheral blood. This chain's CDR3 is CASSLDGQGPDTQYF. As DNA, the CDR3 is TGTGCCAGCAGCTTAGACGGACAGGGCCCAGATACGCAGTATTTT.